A selection of T cell receptor beta chains follows, all from one sample in a study of shared clonotypes between healthy human individuals. Sequencing used immunoSEQ multiplex PCR; TCRdb keeps in-frame clones, though not all of them. The table lists about 590,000 clones, around 95% of them singletons. Sequencing used naive CD8+ T cells sorted from blood. The receptors here all came from a woman aged 30 to 39 in good health. Both conserved end residues are part of each CDR3. Fields, in order: clone size, D gene, V gene, CDR3 length, J gene, CDR3 protein, CDR3 DNA. A D gene is named only where the DNA matches it firmly. The size of a clone is reported for some rows only, either as once, few or many, or as a class for expanded clones.

size: NA; D: TRBD2; V: TRBV27; length: 14; J: TRBJ2-7; CDR3: CASTSSREGYEQYF; DNA: TGTGCCAGCACCTCCAGCAGGGAGGGGTACGAGCAGTACTTC
size: NA; D: NA; V: TRBV7-3; length: 13; J: TRBJ2-1; CDR3: CASRNQRDNEQFF; DNA: TGTGCCAGCAGAAACCAGCGGGACAATGAGCAGTTCTTC
size: NA; D: NA; V: TRBV27; length: 13; J: TRBJ1-2; CDR3: CASSPRSALGYTF; DNA: TGTGCCAGCAGTCCAAGGTCCGCGCTGGGCTACACCTTC
size: NA; D: TRBD2; V: TRBV7-9; length: 15; J: TRBJ2-1; CDR3: CASSLGAGGPEWEFF; DNA: TGTGCCAGCAGCTTGGGGGCGGGAGGGCCAGAGTGGGAGTTCTTC
size: NA; D: NA; V: TRBV6-1; length: 14; J: TRBJ1-3; CDR3: CASTGLISGNTIYF; DNA: TGTGCCAGCACGGGACTGATCTCTGGAAACACCATATATTTT
size: NA; D: NA; V: TRBV7-9; length: 16; J: TRBJ2-1; CDR3: CASSLSLSSSYNEQFF; DNA: TGTGCCAGCAGCTTAAGTTTAAGTAGCTCCTACAATGAGCAGTTCTTC
size: NA; D: NA; V: TRBV6-5; length: 13; J: TRBJ1-5; CDR3: CASSYRQNQPQHF; DNA: TGTGCCAGCAGTTACCGGCAGAATCAGCCCCAGCATTTT
size: once; D: NA; V: TRBV28; length: 14; J: TRBJ2-1; CDR3: CASSSAGTPNEQFF; DNA: TGTGCCAGCAGTTCAGCGGGTACCCCCAATGAGCAGTTCTTC
size: NA; D: NA; V: TRBV10-2; length: 14; J: TRBJ2-3; CDR3: CASSVGGRTDTQYF; DNA: TGCGCCAGCAGTGTGGGGGGAAGGACAGATACGCAGTATTTT
size: NA; D: TRBD2; V: TRBV9; length: 17; J: TRBJ2-1; CDR3: CASSDPSGESSYNEQFF; DNA: TGTGCCAGCAGCGACCCTAGCGGGGAGAGCTCCTACAATGAGCAGTTCTTC
size: NA; D: TRBD2; V: TRBV27; length: 15; J: TRBJ2-7; CDR3: CASSSISGSSYEQYF; DNA: TGTGCCAGCAGTTCCATTAGCGGGAGCTCCTACGAGCAGTACTTC
size: NA; D: NA; V: TRBV6-6; length: 13; J: TRBJ2-2; CDR3: CASSYSMLEELFF; DNA: TGTGCCAGCAGTTACTCGATGCTGGAGGAGCTGTTTTTT
size: NA; D: TRBD1; V: TRBV5-1; length: 14; J: TRBJ2-7; CDR3: CASSTTGATYEQYF; DNA: TGCGCCAGCAGCACGACAGGGGCAACCTACGAGCAGTACTTC
size: NA; D: TRBD1; V: TRBV9; length: 15; J: TRBJ1-2; CDR3: CASSVASGGDYGYTF; DNA: TGTGCCAGCAGCGTAGCTTCAGGGGGCGACTATGGCTACACCTTC
size: once; D: TRBD1; V: TRBV27; length: 15; J: TRBJ2-7; CDR3: CASSFGGTGVYEQYF; DNA: TGTGCCAGCAGTTTTGGCGGGACAGGAGTCTACGAGCAGTACTTC